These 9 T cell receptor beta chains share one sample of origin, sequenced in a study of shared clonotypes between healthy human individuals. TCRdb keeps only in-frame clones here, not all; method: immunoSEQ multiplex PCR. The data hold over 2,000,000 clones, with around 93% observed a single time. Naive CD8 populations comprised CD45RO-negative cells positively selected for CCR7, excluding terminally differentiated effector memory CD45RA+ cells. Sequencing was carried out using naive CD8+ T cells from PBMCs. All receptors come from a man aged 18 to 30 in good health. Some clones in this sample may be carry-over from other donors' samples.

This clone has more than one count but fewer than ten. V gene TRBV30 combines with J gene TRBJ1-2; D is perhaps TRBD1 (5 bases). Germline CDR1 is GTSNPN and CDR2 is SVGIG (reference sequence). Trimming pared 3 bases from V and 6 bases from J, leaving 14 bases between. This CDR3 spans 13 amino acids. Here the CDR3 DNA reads TGTGCCTGGAGCCATGGCAGGGCGGATGGCTACACCTTC. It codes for CAWSHGRADGYTF.

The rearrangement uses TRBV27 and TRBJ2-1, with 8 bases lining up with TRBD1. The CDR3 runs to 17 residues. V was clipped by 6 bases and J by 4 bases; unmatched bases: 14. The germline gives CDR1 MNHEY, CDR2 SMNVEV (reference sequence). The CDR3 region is CASSPGGGNRFYNEQFF. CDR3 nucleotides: TGTGCCAGCAGCCCAGGGGGCGGGAACAGATTTTACAATGAGCAGTTCTTC.

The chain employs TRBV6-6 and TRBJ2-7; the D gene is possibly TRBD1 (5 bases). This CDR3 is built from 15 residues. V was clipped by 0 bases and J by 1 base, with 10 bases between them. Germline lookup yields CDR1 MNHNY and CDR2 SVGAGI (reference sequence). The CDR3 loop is CASSYSPAGSYEQYF. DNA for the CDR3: TGTGCCAGCAGTTACTCTCCGGCAGGGTCCTACGAGCAGTACTTC.

CDR3 amino acids: CASSIGGFNEQYF. CDR3 coding DNA: TGTGCCAGCAGTATTGGGGGGTTCAACGAGCAGTACTTC. V is TRBV28 and J is TRBJ2-7, with D possibly TRBD2 on 6 matching bases. CDR1 is MDHEN, CDR2 SYDVKM, per germline. V gave up 5 bases and J gave up 5 bases, with 13 bases separating them. The CDR3 has 13 residues.

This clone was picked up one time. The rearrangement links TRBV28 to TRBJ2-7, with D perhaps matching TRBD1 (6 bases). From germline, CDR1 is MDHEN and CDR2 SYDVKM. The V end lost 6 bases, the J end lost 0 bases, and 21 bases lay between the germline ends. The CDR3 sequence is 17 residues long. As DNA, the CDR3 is TGTGCCAGCAGCCCACATTCAACAGGGCCCTCCTCCTACGAGCAGTACTTC. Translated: CASSPHSTGPSSYEQYF. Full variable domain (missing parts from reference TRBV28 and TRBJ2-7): DVKVTQSSRYLVKRTGEKVFLECVQDMDHENMFWYRQDPGLGLRLIYFSYDVKMKEKGDIPEGYSVSREKKERFSLILESASTNQTSMYLCASSPHSTGPSSYEQYFGPGTRLTVT.

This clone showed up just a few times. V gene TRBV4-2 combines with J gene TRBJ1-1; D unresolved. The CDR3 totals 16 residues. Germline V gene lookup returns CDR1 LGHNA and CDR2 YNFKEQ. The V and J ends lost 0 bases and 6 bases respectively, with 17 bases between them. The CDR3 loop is CASSQDLSKSMSEAFF. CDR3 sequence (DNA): TGTGCCAGCAGCCAAGATCTTTCCAAATCCATGTCTGAAGCTTTCTTT.

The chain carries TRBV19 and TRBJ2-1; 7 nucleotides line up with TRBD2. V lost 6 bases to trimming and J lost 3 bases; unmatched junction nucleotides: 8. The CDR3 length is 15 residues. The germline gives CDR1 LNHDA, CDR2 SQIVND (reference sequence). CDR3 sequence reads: CASSPVAGIYNEQFF. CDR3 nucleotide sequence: TGTGCCAGTAGCCCGGTAGCGGGTATCTACAATGAGCAGTTCTTC.

CDR3 sequence reads: CASSLMVSRAPQETQYF. DNA for the CDR3: TGTGCCAGCAGTTTAATGGTATCCAGGGCCCCCCAAGAGACCCAGTACTTC. The chain couples TRBV27 to TRBJ2-5, with a possible D match to TRBD1 (5 bases). Germline values: CDR1 MNHEY, CDR2 SMNVEV (reference sequence). This CDR3 spans 17 amino acids. The germline V and J ends were trimmed by 2 bases and 1 base, with 17 bases remaining between them.

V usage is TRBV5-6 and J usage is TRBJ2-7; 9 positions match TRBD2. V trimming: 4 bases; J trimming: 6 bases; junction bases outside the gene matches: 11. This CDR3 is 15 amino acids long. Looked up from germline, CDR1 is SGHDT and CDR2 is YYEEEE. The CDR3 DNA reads TGTGCCAGCAGCCCGGTTACTAGCGGGCCTCTCGAGCAGTACTTC. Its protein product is CASSPVTSGPLEQYF.